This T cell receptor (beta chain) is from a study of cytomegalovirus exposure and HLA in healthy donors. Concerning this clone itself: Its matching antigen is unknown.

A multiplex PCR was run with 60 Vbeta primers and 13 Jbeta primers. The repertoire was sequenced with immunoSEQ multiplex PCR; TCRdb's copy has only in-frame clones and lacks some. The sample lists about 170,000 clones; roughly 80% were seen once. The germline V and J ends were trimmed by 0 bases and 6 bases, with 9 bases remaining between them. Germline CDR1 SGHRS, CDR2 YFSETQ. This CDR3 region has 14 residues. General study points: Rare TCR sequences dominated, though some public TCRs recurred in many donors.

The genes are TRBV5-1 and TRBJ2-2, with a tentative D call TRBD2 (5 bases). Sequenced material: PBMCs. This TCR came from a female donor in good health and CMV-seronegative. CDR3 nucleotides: TGCGCCAGCAGCTTGGCCCTAGCACCCGGGGAGCTGTTTTTT. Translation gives CASSLALAPGELFF.